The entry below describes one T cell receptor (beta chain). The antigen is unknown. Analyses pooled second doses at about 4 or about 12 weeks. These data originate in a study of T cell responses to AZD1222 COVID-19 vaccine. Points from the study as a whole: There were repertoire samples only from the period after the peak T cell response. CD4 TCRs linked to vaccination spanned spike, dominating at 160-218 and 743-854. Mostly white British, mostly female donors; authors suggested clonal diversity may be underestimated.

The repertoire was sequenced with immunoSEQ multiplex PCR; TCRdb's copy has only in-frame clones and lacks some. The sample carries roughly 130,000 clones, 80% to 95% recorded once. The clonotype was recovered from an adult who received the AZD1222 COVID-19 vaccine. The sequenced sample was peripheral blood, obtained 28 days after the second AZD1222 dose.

The DNA for the CDR3 is TGTGCCAGTAGTTCCCCTTCGGACAGCAATCAGCCCCAGCATTTT. It codes for CASSSPSDSNQPQHF. V gene TRBV19 combines with J gene TRBJ1-5; D is unresolved. V was shortened by 5 bases and J by 1 base, with 12 bases between the two germline ends. This CDR3 spans 15 amino acids. Germline lookup yields CDR1 LNHDA and CDR2 SQIVND (reference sequence).